Each of the 15 T cell receptor beta chains below was sequenced from the same sample in a study of cytomegalovirus exposure and HLA in healthy donors. PCR amplification relied on 60 Vbeta primers (plus 13 Jbeta primers). Clones were read by immunoSEQ multiplex PCR, and TCRdb kept only the in-frame ones, dropping some. The table includes some 90,000 clones, roughly 70% detected once. The source material was PBMCs. Every receptor here comes from a man in his fifties or sixties in good health and CMV-seronegative.

This rearrangement joins TRBV7-2 to TRBJ2-1, with TRBD2 matching 7 bases. V dropped 0 bases and J dropped 6; count of bases not matched to a gene: 11. This CDR3 region has 17 residues. CDR1 is SGHTA and CDR2 is FQGNSA in the germline V gene. CDR3 sequence (DNA): TGTGCCAGCAGCTTAGCGGGCACGACGGTAGCGGGCAATGAGCAGTTCTTC. It codes for CASSLAGTTVAGNEQFF.

The chain carries TRBV19 and TRBJ1-5; D uncertain. Germline CDR1 and CDR2: LNHDA and SQIVND (reference sequence). The CDR3 is made up of 12 amino acids. Trimming cost V 5 bases and J 5 bases, with 7 bases left between them. The CDR3 nucleotides read TGTGCCAGTAGTGGGCAGCATCAGCCCCAGCATTTT. Amino acid sequence: CASSGQHQPQHF. The variable domain in full, with the rest retrieved from reference TRBV19 and TRBJ1-5, is DGGITQSPKYLFRKEGQNVTLSCEQNLNHDAMYWYRQDPGQGLRLIYYSQIVNDFQKGDIAEGYSVSREKKESFPLTVTSAQKNPTAFYLCASSGQHQPQHFGDGTRLSIL.

This clone was seen a few times. The rearrangement joins TRBV15 to TRBJ2-6; D not resolved. Trimming left V 5 bases short and J 4 bases short, with 9 bases between. CDR3 length equals 14 residues. Germline V CDR1 and CDR2: LNHNV, YYDKDF (reference sequence). CDR3 sequence reads: CATSLSGGANVLTF. CDR3 DNA: TGTGCCACCAGCCTCTCCGGGGGGGCCAACGTCCTGACTTTC.

The chain recombines TRBV19 with TRBJ1-2, with 10 bases matching TRBD1. CDR3 length: 16 amino acids. CDR1 and CDR2 from the germline V gene are LNHDA and SQIVND (reference sequence). With 5 bases clipped from V and 2 bases from J, the junction kept 8 bases outside the gene matches. In nucleotides, the CDR3 is TGTGCCAGTAGTGGGACAGGGGCAGGATTAAACTATGGCTACACCTTC. This sequence encodes CASSGTGAGLNYGYTF. The entire variable domain, with the rest obtained from reference TRBV19 and TRBJ1-2, is as follows: DGGITQSPKYLFRKEGQNVTLSCEQNLNHDAMYWYRQDPGQGLRLIYYSQIVNDFQKGDIAEGYSVSREKKESFPLTVTSAQKNPTAFYLCASSGTGAGLNYGYTFGSGTRLTVV.

The V and J genes are TRBV2 and TRBJ2-1; 10 bases fit TRBD2. Per germline, CDR1 SNHLY and CDR2 FYNNEI. The CDR3 runs to 14 residues. V lost 8 bases to trimming and J lost 6 bases; unmatched junction nucleotides: 7. CDR3 in amino acids: CASLLAGRGNEQFF. In DNA form, the CDR3 reads TGTGCCAGCCTACTAGCGGGGAGAGGCAATGAGCAGTTCTTC.

CDR3: CASSLLSGGYNYEQYF. CDR3 DNA sequence: TGTGCCAGCAGTTTACTCAGCGGGGGATACAACTACGAGCAGTACTTC. The chain joins TRBV27 to TRBJ2-7, with TRBD2 matching 8 bases. This CDR3 is 16 amino acids long. Germline loops: CDR1 MNHEY, CDR2 SMNVEV (reference sequence). The J segment lost 3 bases and the V segment lost 2 bases, leaving 9 bases of the junction unmatched.

The chain recombines TRBV18 with TRBJ1-2; TRBD1 is a possible D gene (5 bases). CDR3 length: 14 residues. The V end was cut by 3 bases, the J end by 3 bases, with 11 bases between. CDR1 is KGHSH, CDR2 LQKENI, per germline. CDR3: CASSPQGQDYGYTF. CDR3 coding DNA: TGTGCCAGCTCACCCCAGGGTCAGGACTATGGCTACACCTTC.

The chain recombines TRBV6-5 with TRBJ2-7; the match to TRBD1 covers 9 bases. J was trimmed by 3 bases and V by 6 bases; bases with no gene match: 6. The CDR3 has 14 amino acids. CDR1 MNHEY and CDR2 SVGAGI come from the germline V gene. The CDR3 region is CASSMDRGGYEQYF. For the CDR3, the DNA is TGTGCCAGCAGCATGGACAGGGGTGGCTACGAGCAGTACTTC.

The gene calls are TRBV4-2 and TRBJ2-1, with 8 positions matching TRBD2. CDR3 length: 15 residues. Germline lookup yields CDR1 LGHNA and CDR2 YNFKEQ. Trimming at V came to 2 bases and at J to 9 bases, leaving 9 bases not matched to a gene. The CDR3 region is CASSQSPGLESEQFF. The CDR3 bases are TGTGCCAGCAGCCAATCTCCGGGACTAGAGAGTGAGCAGTTCTTC.

The rearrangement joins TRBV10-3 to TRBJ1-3; 9 bases map to TRBD1. Trimming cost V 0 bases and J 4 bases; bases outside gene matches: 4. Germline values: CDR1 ENHRY, CDR2 SYGVKD. The CDR3 spans 16 residues. CDR3 in DNA: TGTGCCATCAGTGAGTCCGGGACAGGGCTCGGAAACACCATATATTTT. Protein sequence: CAISESGTGLGNTIYF.

The V and J genes are TRBV18 and TRBJ1-4, with D possibly TRBD1 on 5 matching bases. V was trimmed by 2 bases and J by 11 bases, leaving 18 bases between them. CDR1 is KGHSH and CDR2 is LQKENI in the germline V gene. CDR3 size: 15 residues. CDR3 loop: CASSPAGRTSGKLFF. DNA of the CDR3: TGTGCCAGCTCACCAGCGGGACGAACTTCGGGGAAACTGTTTTTT.

As DNA, the CDR3 is TGTGCCAGCAGTTTAATACAGGGGGCGGATACGCAGTATTTT. It specifies CASSLIQGADTQYF. The genes are TRBV6-5 and TRBJ2-3; TRBD1 matches at 9 bases. The CDR3 has 14 amino acids. Trimming removed 4 bases from V and 6 bases from J; junction bases left unmatched: 5. Germline assignment: CDR1 MNHEY and CDR2 SVGAGI.

This chain uses TRBV18 with TRBJ1-2; D not certain. V was cut by 2 bases and J by 0 bases, with 13 bases left in between. This CDR3 is built from 16 residues. Germline CDR1 reads KGHSH; CDR2 reads LQKENI. The CDR3 DNA sequence: TGTGCCAGCTCACCAGGGAGACCGCCATCTAACTATGGCTACACCTTC. It translates to CASSPGRPPSNYGYTF. Looking up the rest from reference TRBV18 and TRBJ1-2 gives the full variable domain: NAGVMQNPRHLVRRRGQEARLRCSPMKGHSHVYWYRQLPEEGLKFMVYLQKENIIDESGMPKERFSAEFPKEGPSILRIQQVVRGDSAAYFCASSPGRPPSNYGYTFGSGTRLTVV.

The chain has TRBV5-1 and TRBJ1-2, with 9 bases matching TRBD1. This CDR3 region has 15 residues. Germline values: CDR1 SGHRS, CDR2 YFSETQ. With V trimmed by 0 bases and J by 4 bases, 4 bases remained unmatched. CDR3 residues: CASSLEPTGGYGYTF. The CDR3, as DNA: TGCGCCAGCAGCTTGGAACCGACAGGGGGCTATGGCTACACCTTC.

The gene calls are TRBV6-5 and TRBJ2-7, with TRBD1 matching 9 bases. The CDR3 is 15 residues long. Germline V gene lookup returns CDR1 MNHEY and CDR2 SVGAGI. V shed 1 base and J 4 bases; nucleotides not matched to a gene: 5. Written as DNA, the CDR3 is TGTGCCAGCAGTTACTTCGGGACAGGGCTATACGAGCAGTACTTC. Translating it yields CASSYFGTGLYEQYF.